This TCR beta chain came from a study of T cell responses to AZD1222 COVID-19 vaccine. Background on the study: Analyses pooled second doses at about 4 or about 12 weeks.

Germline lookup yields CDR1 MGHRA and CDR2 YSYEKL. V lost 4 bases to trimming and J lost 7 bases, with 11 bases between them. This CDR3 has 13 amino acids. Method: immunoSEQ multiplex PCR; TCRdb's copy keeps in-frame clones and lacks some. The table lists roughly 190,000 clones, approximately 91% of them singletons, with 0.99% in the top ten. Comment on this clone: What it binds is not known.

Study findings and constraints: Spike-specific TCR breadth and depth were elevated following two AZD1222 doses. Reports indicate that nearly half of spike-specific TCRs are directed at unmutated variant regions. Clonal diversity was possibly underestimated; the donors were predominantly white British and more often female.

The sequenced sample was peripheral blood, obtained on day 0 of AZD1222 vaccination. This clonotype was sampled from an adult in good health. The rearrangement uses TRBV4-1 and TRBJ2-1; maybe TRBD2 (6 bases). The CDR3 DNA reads TGCGCCAGCAGCCGCGGGACTGGAAATGAGCAGTTCTTC. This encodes CASSRGTGNEQFF.